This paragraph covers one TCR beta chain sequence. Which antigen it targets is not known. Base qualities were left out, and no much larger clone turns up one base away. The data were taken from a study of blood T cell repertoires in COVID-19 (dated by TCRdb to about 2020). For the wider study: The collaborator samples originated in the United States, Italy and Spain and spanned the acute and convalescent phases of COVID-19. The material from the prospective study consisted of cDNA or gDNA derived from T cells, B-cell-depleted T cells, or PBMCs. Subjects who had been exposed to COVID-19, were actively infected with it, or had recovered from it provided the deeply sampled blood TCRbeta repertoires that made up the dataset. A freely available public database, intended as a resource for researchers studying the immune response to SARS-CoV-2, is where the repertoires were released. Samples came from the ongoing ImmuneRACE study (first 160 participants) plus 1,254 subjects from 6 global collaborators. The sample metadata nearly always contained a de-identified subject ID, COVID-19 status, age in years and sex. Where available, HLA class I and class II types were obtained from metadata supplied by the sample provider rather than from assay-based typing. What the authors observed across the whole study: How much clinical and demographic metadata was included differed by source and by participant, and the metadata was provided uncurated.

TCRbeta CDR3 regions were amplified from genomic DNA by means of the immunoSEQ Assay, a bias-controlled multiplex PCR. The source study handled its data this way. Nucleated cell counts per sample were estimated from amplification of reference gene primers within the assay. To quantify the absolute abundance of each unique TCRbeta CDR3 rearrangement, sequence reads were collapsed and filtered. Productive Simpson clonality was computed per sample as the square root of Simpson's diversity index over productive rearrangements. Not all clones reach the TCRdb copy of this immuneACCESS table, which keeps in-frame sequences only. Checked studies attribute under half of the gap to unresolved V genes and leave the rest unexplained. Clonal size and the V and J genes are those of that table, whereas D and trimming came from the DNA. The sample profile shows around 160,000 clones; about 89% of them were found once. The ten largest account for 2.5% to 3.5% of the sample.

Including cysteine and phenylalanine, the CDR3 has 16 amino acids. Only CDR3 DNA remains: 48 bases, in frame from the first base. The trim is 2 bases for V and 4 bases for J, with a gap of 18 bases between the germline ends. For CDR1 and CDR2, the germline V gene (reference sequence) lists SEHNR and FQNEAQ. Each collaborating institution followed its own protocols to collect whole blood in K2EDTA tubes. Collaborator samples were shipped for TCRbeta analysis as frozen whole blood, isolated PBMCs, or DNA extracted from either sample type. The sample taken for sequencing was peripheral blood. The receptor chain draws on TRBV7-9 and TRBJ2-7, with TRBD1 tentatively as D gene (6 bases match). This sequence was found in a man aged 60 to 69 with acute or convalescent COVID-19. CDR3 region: CASSLSTGTRAYEQYF. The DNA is TGTGCCAGCAGCTTATCCACCGGGACAAGGGCTTACGAGCAGTACTTC.